These 19 T cell receptor beta chains were all obtained from the same sample, sequenced in a study of T-cell reconstitution after alpha-beta-depleted transplantation in children. Unique molecular identifiers were used to barcode this TCRbeta library. One entry per CDR3 protein, called by TCRdb with MiXCR from the PCR reads. This sample has 610,000 or so distinct CDR3 sequences; more than 20% occur once, and the top ten carry under 45%. The sequencing used PBMCs, collected before TCRalphabeta/CD19-depleted stem cell transplant. The receptors shown here come from a boy younger than two with Wiskott-Aldrich syndrome, due to receive a stem cell transplant.

The chain joins TRBV20-1 to TRBJ1-1; no clear D gene. Germline values: CDR1 DFQATT, CDR2 SNEGSKA (reference sequence). Trimming cost V 1 base and J 1 base, with 4 bases left between them. The CDR3 has 12 residues. CDR3 sequence reads: CSARVSNTEAFF. CDR3 DNA sequence: TGCAGTGCTAGAGTATCGAACACTGAAGCTTTCTTT.

The chain carries TRBV20-1 and TRBJ2-1; D gene uncertain. This CDR3 contains 11 residues. V lost 3 bases and J lost 9, with 9 bases in between. Per germline, CDR1 DFQATT and CDR2 SNEGSKA (reference sequence). This CDR3 reads CSASEWGEQFF. The CDR3 DNA reads TGCAGTGCTAGTGAGTGGGGTGAGCAGTTCTTC.

The chain has TRBV29-1 and TRBJ2-1; D is unclear. The CDR3 has 11 residues. Trimming shortened V by 7 bases and J by 4 bases, and 8 bases separated the two germline ends. The germline V gene has CDR1 SQVTM and CDR2 ANQGSEA. The chain's CDR3 is CSGKVYNEQFF. In DNA form, the CDR3 reads TGCAGCGGGAAGGTATACAATGAGCAGTTCTTC.

The CDR3, as DNA: TGTGCCAGCAGTTCCCATGCAGGTGGCTACACCTTC. Translation gives CASSSHAGGYTF. The rearrangement joins TRBV3-1 to TRBJ1-2; D not resolved. V lost 6 bases, J lost 7 bases, and 12 bases lay in between. Germline loops: CDR1 LGHDT, CDR2 YNNKEL (reference sequence). CDR3 length: 12 amino acids.

This clonotype was counted a few times. This rearrangement joins TRBV29-1 to TRBJ2-1; TRBD2 agrees at 7 bases. J gave up 6 bases and V 3 bases, and 17 bases lay outside the gene matches. Germline CDR1 is SQVTM and CDR2 is ANQGSEA. This CDR3 spans 17 amino acids. Here the CDR3 reads CSVEKTIGLVLGNEQFF. The CDR3 DNA sequence: TGCAGCGTTGAGAAAACGATAGGACTAGTGTTAGGCAATGAGCAGTTCTTC.

J is TRBJ1-5 and V is TRBV15; D possibly corresponds to TRBD1 (5 bases). V was shortened by 2 bases and J by 0 bases, with 8 bases between the two germline ends. This CDR3 comprises 15 residues. Per the germline V gene, CDR1 is LNHNV and CDR2 is YYDKDF (reference sequence). CDR3 bases: TGTGCCACCAGCAGACAGGGAAATAGCAATCAGCCCCAGCATTTT. Protein product: CATSRQGNSNQPQHF.

There are a few counts of this clonotype. This chain connects TRBV7-8 to TRBJ2-7; 10 bases map to TRBD2. V lost 4 bases to trimming and J lost 3 bases; unmatched junction nucleotides: 3. Germline CDR1 is SGHVS and CDR2 is FQNEAQ. The CDR3 consists of 14 residues. CDR3 DNA: TGTGCCAGCAGCTCCGGGACTAGCGACTACGAGCAGTACTTC. Its protein is CASSSGTSDYEQYF.

For the CDR3, the DNA is TGTGCCACCAGTGATTTGCAGTGGGATACAGATACGCAGTATTTT. Protein sequence: CATSDLQWDTDTQYF. V usage is TRBV24-1 and J usage is TRBJ2-3, with unresolved D. Trimming removed 0 bases from V and 3 bases from J, with 9 bases in between. The germline CDR1 and CDR2 sequences are KGHDR and SFDVKD. CDR3 size: 15 residues.

This chain connects TRBV15 to TRBJ2-3, with 13 bases fitting TRBD2. Germline CDR1 reads LNHNV; CDR2 reads YYDKDF (reference sequence). The J segment lost 7 bases and the V segment lost 0 bases, leaving 4 bases of the junction unmatched. The CDR3 sequence is 16 residues long. As DNA, the CDR3 is TGTGCCACCAGCAGAGATTGGACTAGCGGGAGTCATACGCAGTATTTT. Its translation is CATSRDWTSGSHTQYF. The full variable domain, in which reference TRBV15 and TRBJ2-3 provide the parts outside the CDR3, is DAMVIQNPRYQVTQFGKPVTLSCSQTLNHNVMYWYQQKSSQAPKLLFHYYDKDFNNEADTPDNFQSRRPNTSFCFLDIRSPGLGDTAMYLCATSRDWTSGSHTQYFGPGTRLTVL.

The chain uses TRBV20-1 and TRBJ1-5; D ambiguous. This CDR3 has 13 amino acids. Germline lookup yields CDR1 DFQATT and CDR2 SNEGSKA (reference sequence). V was clipped by 0 bases and J by 5 bases, with 8 bases between them. In nucleotides, the CDR3 is TGCAGTGCTAGAGATGGCCGGGATCAGCCCCAGCATTTT. It codes for CSARDGRDQPQHF.

The CDR3 spells CASSLSLAGKRTQYF. DNA of the CDR3: TGTGCCAGCAGTTTAAGTCTAGCGGGGAAGAGGACCCAGTACTTC. The gene calls are TRBV12-3 or TRBV12-4 and TRBJ2-5; TRBD2 matches at 9 bases. With V trimmed by 2 bases and J by 7 bases, 8 bases remained unmatched. This CDR3 has 15 residues.

The J gene is TRBJ2-3, the V gene TRBV5-1, with D maybe TRBD2 (6 bases). With 7 bases removed from V and 3 bases from J, the gap between germline ends came to 6 bases. The germline V gene encodes CDR1 SGHRS and CDR2 YFSETQ. There are 11 residues in the CDR3. CDR3 in amino acids: CASGTTDTQYF. CDR3 bases: TGCGCCAGCGGGACTACAGATACGCAGTATTTT.

This chain joins TRBV2 and TRBJ2-7; TRBD1 matches at 11 bases. This CDR3 spans 15 amino acids. V gave up 8 bases and J gave up 4 bases; unmatched junction bases: 10. In germline, CDR1 is SNHLY, CDR2 FYNNEI. CDR3 amino acids: CASQLRTGGLYEQYF. CDR3 in DNA: TGTGCCAGCCAGTTAAGGACAGGGGGCTTATACGAGCAGTACTTC.

A few counts support this clonotype. This chain joins TRBV5-1 and TRBJ1-6; no clear D. CDR1 is SGHRS and CDR2 is YFSETQ in the germline V gene. The germline V and J ends were trimmed by 0 bases and 7 bases, with 17 bases remaining between them. This CDR3 contains 17 residues. CDR3 bases: TGCGCCAGCAGCTTGGATGCGCGACCGGGGAGCAATTCACCCCTCCACTTT. Encoded protein: CASSLDARPGSNSPLHF.

The gene calls are TRBV20-1 and TRBJ2-3; no clear D. Deletions cut 3 bases from V and 4 bases from J, with 14 bases between. The CDR3 consists of 14 residues. Germline lookup yields CDR1 DFQATT and CDR2 SNEGSKA (reference sequence). DNA of the CDR3: TGCAGTGCTAGCGCTCAAAGTGTCCCAGATACGCAGTATTTT. It encodes CSASAQSVPDTQYF.

This clonotype occurred a few times. The V gene is TRBV27, the J gene TRBJ2-4; D may correspond to TRBD1 or TRBD2 (5 bases each). Trimming removed 3 bases from V and 0 bases from J, with 12 bases in between. The germline V gene has CDR1 MNHEY and CDR2 SMNVEV (reference sequence). CDR3 length: 16 amino acids. In DNA form, the CDR3 reads TGTGCCAGCAGTTTTTGGGGCGGACTAGCCAAAAACATTCAGTACTTC. It codes for CASSFWGGLAKNIQYF.

This clonotype was seen a few times. The chain has TRBV29-1 and TRBJ1-2; D perhaps matches TRBD1 (6 bases). CDR1 is SQVTM, CDR2 ANQGSEA, per germline. Trimming cost V 2 bases and J 7 bases, with 14 bases left between them. The CDR3 totals 13 residues. The CDR3 DNA reads TGCAGCGTTGAAAGGGGGACTTCTAGTGGCTACACCTTC. It specifies CSVERGTSSGYTF.

This clonotype was recorded a few times. This chain connects TRBV6-1 to TRBJ2-5; perhaps TRBD2 as D (6 bases). CDR1 and CDR2 from the germline V gene are MNHNS and SASEGT. CDR3 length: 16 residues. V lost 2 bases to trimming and J lost 4 bases, with 17 bases between them. The CDR3 sequence is CASSEILWSGRETQYF. CDR3 DNA sequence: TGTGCCAGCAGTGAAATCTTGTGGAGCGGGCGAGAGACCCAGTACTTC.

The chain combines TRBV29-1 with TRBJ1-2; D remains ambiguous. Germline lookup yields CDR1 SQVTM and CDR2 ANQGSEA. The CDR3 covers 13 residues. V lost 4 bases, J lost 7 bases, and 16 bases lay in between. CDR3: CSVVETGYGGYTF. The CDR3 nucleotides are TGCAGCGTTGTAGAGACGGGATACGGTGGCTACACCTTC.